This T cell receptor beta chain derives from a study of T-cell reconstitution after alpha-beta-depleted transplantation in children. Unique molecular identifiers were incorporated during preparation of the TCRbeta library. From the PCR reads, TCRdb called clonotypes with MiXCR, one entry per CDR3 protein. The data hold approximately 400,000 distinct CDR3 sequences, with 11% observed a single time. The clonotype comes from a human donor who donated a stem cell graft to a child with acute myeloid leukemia. Sequencing used PBMCs from the stem cell graft donor, obtained from the stem cell graft.

DNA of the CDR3: TGTGCCACCAGCAGGACAGGGGGGACAGATACGCAGTATTTT. Residues: CATSRTGGTDTQYF. V usage is TRBV15 and J usage is TRBJ2-3; 9 nucleotides match TRBD1. The CDR3 runs 14 residues. Germline loops: CDR1 LNHNV, CDR2 YYDKDF (reference sequence). V lost 3 bases, J lost 3 bases, and 1 base stayed unmatched.